The 4 T cell receptor beta chains listed next were all sequenced from one sample in a study of T cell responses to AZD1222 COVID-19 vaccine. Produced via immunoSEQ multiplex PCR; TCRdb's table is partial and in-frame only. The table records over 120,000 clones, 92% of them present only once. Sample: peripheral blood, taken 28 days after the second AZD1222 dose. These receptors were obtained from an adult who received the AZD1222 COVID-19 vaccine.

The V call is TRBV5-8, the J call TRBJ1-6; no reliable D call. The CDR3 is 16 amino acids. The germline CDR1 and CDR2 sequences are SGHTS and YDEGEE. The germline V and J ends were trimmed by 4 bases and 8 bases, with 19 bases remaining between them. The CDR3 here is CASSPGWDASYSPLHF. The CDR3 DNA follows: TGTGCCAGCAGCCCGGGATGGGATGCTTCTTATTCACCCCTCCACTTT.

J is TRBJ2-2 and V is TRBV28; D is possibly TRBD1 (6 bases). Trimming cost V 7 bases and J 1 base, with 10 bases left between them. CDR3 length: 14 residues. Per the germline V gene, CDR1 is MDHEN and CDR2 is SYDVKM. The DNA for the CDR3 is TGTGCCAGCACCGTGGGACAGAACACCGGGGAGCTGTTTTTT. It is translated as CASTVGQNTGELFF.

The chain is built from TRBV7-2 and TRBJ2-1; TRBD2 matches at 11 bases. Looked up from germline, CDR1 is SGHTA and CDR2 is FQGNSA. With V trimmed by 1 base and J by 12 bases, 8 bases remained unmatched. The CDR3 extends over 15 amino acids. The CDR3 nucleotides are TGTGCCAGCAGCTTAGGGGCTAGCGGGAGGCCCCGGCAGTTCTTC. It codes for CASSLGASGRPRQFF.

This sequence joins TRBV6-6 and TRBJ1-4; TRBD1 might be the D (5 bases). The length of the CDR3 is 17 residues. The germline V gene encodes CDR1 MNHNY and CDR2 SVGAGI (reference sequence). Trimming left V 5 bases short and J 0 bases short, with 16 bases between. The DNA for the CDR3 is TGTGCCAGCAGTCCCCGGGGCGTAACCTCAACTAATGAAAAACTGTTTTTT. Residues: CASSPRGVTSTNEKLFF.